This T cell receptor beta chain was identified during a study of T-cell reconstitution after alpha-beta-depleted transplantation in children. In germline, CDR1 is MGHRA, CDR2 YSYEKL. The germline V and J ends were trimmed by 11 bases and 6 bases, with 17 bases remaining between them. The CDR3 sequence is 12 residues long. Findings of the study overall: At day 60, the high TCRbeta diversity found in some patients originated from recipient T cells and thymic progenitors that had survived. Most T-cell counts and diversity one year after the transplant came from T cells that were newly produced. There were reportedly several hundred expanded graft clones from which alpha-beta T cells came about two months after transplant.

This clonotype appeared a few times. Its antigen is not known. The TCRbeta library was prepared with unique molecular identifiers. MiXCR, applied by TCRdb to the PCR reads, yields one record per CDR3 protein. The table has around 700,000 distinct CDR3 sequences, 10% to 15% seen once; the top ten hold 0.79%. The rearrangement joins TRBV4-1 to TRBJ2-7; possibly TRBD1 or TRBD2 for D (5 bases each). This TCR came from a girl aged 2 to 9 with congenital amegakaryocytic thrombocytopenia, due to receive a stem cell transplant. The specimen was PBMCs, collected before TCRalphabeta/CD19-depleted stem cell transplant. The CDR3 sequence is CAVRGPSSEQYF. The CDR3 DNA reads as TGCGCCGTCCGGGGCCCGTCGAGCGAGCAGTACTTC.